The 3 T cell receptor beta chains in this list originate from one sample, sequenced in a study of blood T cells in healthy people across ages. Next came a second PCR, run for about 7 to 11 cycles, which used a sample-barcoded 5' primer along with a J-beta primer mix. A single record per CDR3 protein comes from TCRdb applying MiXCR to the 5' RACE reads. The table shows roughly 720,000 distinct CDR3 sequences, with approximately 53% occurring only once. Sample: blood. The receptors were sampled from an elderly man in good health.

This chain uses TRBV7-3 with TRBJ2-3; 7 nucleotides line up with TRBD1. The CDR3 has 13 residues. Germline V lookup: CDR1 SGHTA, CDR2 FQGTGA. V trimming: 2 bases; J trimming: 12 bases; junction bases outside the gene matches: 8. The CDR3 bases are TGTGCCAGCAGCTTATCCCGACAGGGTTTACAGTATTTT. Protein product: CASSLSRQGLQYF.

This clonotype was seen only a few times. The V and J genes are TRBV9 and TRBJ2-7; 7 bases fit TRBD1. This CDR3 has 15 amino acids. CDR1 and CDR2 from the germline V gene are SGDLS and YYNGEE. With V trimmed by 4 bases and J by 5 bases, 12 bases remained unmatched. DNA for the CDR3: TGTGCCAGCAGCTCCCGGACAGGAACCTTGGACGAGCAGTACTTC. Protein: CASSSRTGTLDEQYF.

This clonotype was picked up one time. This chain connects TRBV5-4 to TRBJ2-1; D assignment may be TRBD1 or TRBD2 (5 bases each). CDR1 is SGHNT, CDR2 YYREEE, per germline (reference sequence). Trimming took off 4 bases at V and 8 bases at J, with 13 bases between the two ends. This CDR3 comprises 13 residues. The CDR3 region is CASSGGRWDEQFF. CDR3 DNA: TGTGCCAGCAGCGGGGGACGGTGGGATGAGCAGTTCTTC.